A single sample is the source of the 24 T cell receptor beta chains below, sequenced in a study of beta chain features in type 1 diabetes. Whole-study findings and limits: Within each of all four CD4+ subsets, Type 1 diabetes patients had TCRB CDR3s that were moderately but significantly shorter.

The antigens for these receptors are not known. Every bit of the isolated RNA underwent reverse transcription, so sequencing read expressed TCRB transcripts. The protocol was immunoSEQ multiplex PCR, while the TCRdb copy is restricted to in-frame clones and leaves out a portion. This table holds hundreds of thousands of clones, 15% found once. What was sequenced was naive CD4+ T cells from blood. The receptors were sampled from a young man with type 1 diabetes.

The sample holds a few counts of this clone. This rearrangement joins TRBV5-4 to TRBJ2-7; 11 bases match TRBD2. From germline, CDR1 is SGHNT and CDR2 YYREEE (reference sequence). J was trimmed by 3 bases and V by 3 bases; bases with no gene match: 5. The CDR3 is 15 residues long. The DNA for the CDR3 is TGTGCCAGCAGCTCAGGACTAGCGGGCAACTACGAGCAGTACTTC. As protein: CASSSGLAGNYEQYF.

This chain links TRBV28 with TRBJ1-2; D may be TRBD1 (6 bases). Trimming took 8 bases from V and 4 from J, leaving 14 bases between them. The CDR3 is made up of 13 amino acids. In germline, CDR1 is MDHEN, CDR2 SYDVKM. The CDR3 loop reads CASRRGATYGYTF. The CDR3 coding sequence is TGTGCCAGCCGCAGGGGCGCTACCTATGGCTACACCTTC.

The chain has TRBV6-1 and TRBJ2-1, with D maybe TRBD2 (6 bases). The length of the CDR3 is 16 residues. Trimming stripped 2 bases from V and 2 bases from J, with 13 bases between. Germline V gene sequence: CDR1 MNHNS, CDR2 SASEGT. The CDR3 is CASSEFGGPPYNEQFF. The CDR3 nucleotides are TGTGCCAGCAGTGAATTCGGAGGGCCCCCCTACAATGAGCAGTTCTTC.

This chain joins TRBV5-1 and TRBJ2-1, with 7 bases identical to TRBD2. Germline values: CDR1 SGHRS, CDR2 YFSETQ. With V trimmed by 0 bases and J by 4 bases, 4 bases remained unmatched. The CDR3 runs to 15 residues. The CDR3 loop is CASSLVSGLYNEQFF. The CDR3 nucleotides read TGCGCCAGCAGCTTGGTTAGCGGGCTTTACAATGAGCAGTTCTTC.

This clone occurred a few times. The V call is TRBV4-3, the J call TRBJ2-7; TRBD1 matches 7 bases. CDR3 size: 15 residues. The ends lost 4 bases at V and 2 bases at J; junction bases unmatched: 8. The V gene's germline CDR1 is LGHNA and CDR2 YSLEER. The DNA of the CDR3 is TGCGCCAGCAGCCGCGATACACAGGGGACCTACGAGCAGTACTTC. It specifies CASSRDTQGTYEQYF.

The chain carries TRBV28 and TRBJ2-1; 9 bases match TRBD1. V lost 5 bases to trimming and J lost 7 bases; unmatched junction nucleotides: 6. The CDR3 is 14 amino acids. The germline V gene has CDR1 MDHEN and CDR2 SYDVKM. CDR3 in amino acids: CASSGGTGRNEQFF. In nucleotides, the CDR3 is TGTGCCAGCAGTGGGGGGACAGGGCGGAATGAGCAGTTCTTC.

In this sample, this clone turned up a few times. V usage is TRBV4-1 and J usage is TRBJ1-5; D uncertain. CDR1 and CDR2 from the germline V gene are MGHRA and YSYEKL. Trimming removed 0 bases from V and 3 bases from J, with 9 bases in between. CDR3 length: 15 residues. CDR3 protein: CASSQEGGINQPQHF. CDR3 coding DNA: TGCGCCAGCAGCCAAGAAGGCGGAATCAATCAGCCCCAGCATTTT.

The genes are TRBV7-9 and TRBJ2-1; 12 bases fit TRBD2. This CDR3 is built from 18 residues. Germline loops: CDR1 SEHNR, CDR2 FQNEAQ (reference sequence). V shed 6 bases and J 6 bases; nucleotides not matched to a gene: 15. CDR3 coding DNA: TGTGCCAGCAGGACGATCCGGACTAGCGGGATTATCATCAATGAGCAGTTCTTC. This sequence encodes CASRTIRTSGIIINEQFF. Full variable domain (missing parts from reference TRBV7-9 and TRBJ2-1): DTGVSQNPRHKITKRGQNVTFRCDPISEHNRLYWYRQTLGQGPEFLTYFQNEAQLEKSRLLSDRFSAERPKGSFSTLEIQRTEQGDSAMYLCASRTIRTSGIIINEQFFGPGTRLTVL.

The rearrangement links TRBV11-2 to TRBJ2-1; perhaps TRBD2 as D (5 bases). Trimming cost V 3 bases and J 10 bases, with 16 bases left between them. Germline values: CDR1 SGHAT, CDR2 FQNNGV. CDR3 length: 14 residues. The CDR3 here is CASSFLRGAREQFF. Written as DNA, the CDR3 is TGTGCCAGCAGCTTCCTCCGGGGAGCCAGGGAGCAGTTCTTC.

Only a few counts were recorded for this clone. The chain joins TRBV7-9 to TRBJ2-1, with D maybe TRBD1 (5 bases). V was trimmed by 11 bases and J by 7 bases, leaving 15 bases between them. CDR1 and CDR2 (germline): SEHNR, FQNEAQ (reference sequence). The CDR3 is 12 residues long. CDR3: CAGLKGMNEQFF. The CDR3 nucleotides read TGTGCCGGGTTGAAGGGGATGAATGAGCAGTTCTTC.

The chain has TRBV9 and TRBJ2-1; 8 bases align to TRBD2. V gave up 0 bases and J gave up 4 bases; unmatched junction bases: 3. Germline V gives CDR1 SGDLS, CDR2 YYNGEE. CDR3 size: 15 residues. CDR3 residues: CASSVGAGAYNEQFF. The CDR3 DNA reads TGTGCCAGCAGCGTAGGAGCGGGGGCTTACAATGAGCAGTTCTTC.

CDR3 in amino acids: CASSIGAAGASYEQYF. CDR3 sequence (DNA): TGTGCCAGTAGTATTGGGGCGGCGGGAGCATCCTACGAGCAGTACTTC. The chain combines TRBV19 with TRBJ2-7, with 7 bases identical to TRBD2. The CDR3 spans 16 residues. Unmatched junction bases numbered 9, after V lost 3 bases and J lost 1 base. Per the germline V gene, CDR1 is LNHDA and CDR2 is SQIVND (reference sequence).

The chain links TRBV19 to TRBJ2-2; D perhaps matches TRBD2 (6 bases). CDR1 and CDR2 from the germline V gene are LNHDA and SQIVND (reference sequence). This CDR3 is built from 15 residues. V lost 6 bases to trimming and J lost 9 bases, with 20 bases between them. CDR3 in DNA: TGTGCCAGTAGCTCAATTAGCGGTGCGGTGTGGGAGCTGTTTTTT. Translation: CASSSISGAVWELFF.

J is TRBJ2-3 and V is TRBV5-4, with D unclear. Germline CDR1 is SGHNT and CDR2 is YYREEE (reference sequence). Trimming took off 1 base at V and 3 bases at J, with 9 bases between the two ends. The CDR3 has 14 amino acids. As DNA, the CDR3 is TGTGCCAGCAGCTTGCGTCCCCGTACAGATACGCAGTATTTT. Its protein is CASSLRPRTDTQYF.

This clone occurred a few times. This chain joins TRBV2 and TRBJ2-3; D gene ambiguous. CDR1 is SNHLY and CDR2 is FYNNEI in the germline V gene. This CDR3 is built from 14 residues. V was clipped by 4 bases and J by 2 bases, with 10 bases between them. The CDR3 nucleotides are TGTGCCAGCAGTGCCGGCAGGCTCACAGATACGCAGTATTTT. It is translated as CASSAGRLTDTQYF. Variable domain in full (rest from reference TRBV2 and TRBJ2-3): EPEVTQTPSHQVTQMGQEVILRCVPISNHLYFYWYRQILGQKVEFLVSFYNNEISEKSEIFDDQFSVERPDGSNFTLKIRSTKLEDSAMYFCASSAGRLTDTQYFGPGTRLTVL.

The rearrangement links TRBV5-4 to TRBJ1-2; 10 bases are a match to TRBD1. After removal of 0 bases from V and 6 bases from J, the junction contained 5 bases not matched to a gene. The CDR3 has 15 residues. CDR1 is SGHNT, CDR2 YYREEE, per germline (reference sequence). The CDR3 nucleotides are TGTGCCAGCAGCTTGGATCCGACAGGGGGCAATGGCTACACCTTC. Translation: CASSLDPTGGNGYTF.

This clone was seen a few times. The chain is built from TRBV7-2 and TRBJ2-3, with 10 nucleotides matching TRBD2. V dropped 0 bases and J dropped 3; count of bases not matched to a gene: 3. The germline V gene has CDR1 SGHTA and CDR2 FQGNSA. This CDR3 region has 16 residues. The CDR3 reads CASSLAPGLATDTQYF. The CDR3 coding sequence is TGTGCCAGCAGCTTAGCGCCGGGACTAGCGACAGATACGCAGTATTTT.

Only a few counts were recorded for this clone. The CDR3 protein is CASTSGRLANNEQFF. The DNA for the CDR3 is TGTGCCAGCACCAGCGGGAGACTAGCGAACAATGAGCAGTTCTTC. The J gene is TRBJ2-1, the V gene TRBV25-1, with 8 bases matching TRBD2. V lost 7 bases, J lost 5 bases, and 10 bases stayed unmatched. The length of the CDR3 is 15 residues. Germline V CDR1 and CDR2: MGHDK, SYGVNS.

This clone was picked up a small number of times. The chain carries TRBV27 and TRBJ2-1; the D gene is possibly TRBD1 (5 bases). The CDR3 extends over 17 amino acids. Trimming pared 3 bases from V and 7 bases from J, leaving 22 bases between. The V gene's germline CDR1 is MNHEY and CDR2 SMNVEV (reference sequence). CDR3: CASSFSTATIQGNEQFF. CDR3 in DNA: TGTGCCAGCAGTTTTTCGACAGCTACTATCCAAGGAAATGAGCAGTTCTTC.

The gene calls are TRBV7-2 and TRBJ1-6; a possible D gene is TRBD1 (5 bases). Between the trimmed V and J ends, which lost 5 bases and 14 bases, there was a span of 16 bases. The CDR3 is made up of 13 amino acids. CDR1 and CDR2 from the germline V gene are SGHTA and FQGNSA. As DNA, the CDR3 is TGTGCCAGCAGCAATCCTGGGGCCTCCACCCTCCACTTT. Translating gives CASSNPGASTLHF.

The V gene is TRBV11-2, the J gene TRBJ2-5; weak D call: TRBD1 (6 bases). Germline V gives CDR1 SGHAT, CDR2 FQNNGV. This CDR3 has 15 residues. Trimming removed 5 bases from V and 2 bases from J, with 15 bases in between. CDR3 bases: TGTGCCAGCAGCCCAGACTACAGGGTACAAGAGACCCAGTACTTC. It yields the protein CASSPDYRVQETQYF.

The V and J genes are TRBV7-2 and TRBJ2-7; TRBD1 matches at 10 bases. V dropped 0 bases and J dropped 1; count of bases not matched to a gene: 3. Germline V CDR1 and CDR2: SGHTA, FQGNSA. The CDR3 is 16 amino acids. For the CDR3, the DNA is TGTGCCAGCAGCTTAGCTTCGGGACAGGGGTCCTACGAGCAGTACTTC. Its protein is CASSLASGQGSYEQYF. The full variable domain, with the rest looked up from reference TRBV7-2 and TRBJ2-7, is GAGVSQSPSNKVTEKGKDVELRCDPISGHTALYWYRQSLGQGLEFLIYFQGNSAPDKSGLPSDRFSAERTGGSVSTLTIQRTQQEDSAVYLCASSLASGQGSYEQYFGPGTRLTVT.

This clone has a handful of counts. The chain is built from TRBV5-4 and TRBJ2-5; the D gene is possibly TRBD2 (7 bases). V lost 4 bases and J 1 base, leaving 17 bases between the germline ends. CDR1 SGHNT and CDR2 YYREEE come from the germline V gene (reference sequence). The CDR3 contains 16 residues. CDR3 sequence: CASSPGAGRVQETQYF. The DNA of the CDR3 is TGTGCCAGCAGCCCAGGGGCAGGGAGGGTCCAAGAGACCCAGTACTTC.

The J gene is TRBJ1-5, the V gene TRBV27, with unresolved D. Germline V gives CDR1 MNHEY, CDR2 SMNVEV (reference sequence). The V gene lost 2 bases and the J gene lost 8 bases, with 13 bases spanning the gap. The CDR3 has 14 amino acids. CDR3 nucleotides: TGTGCCAGCAGTTTACCACATGTTACTAAGCCCCAGCATTTT. Translated, it gives CASSLPHVTKPQHF.